The entry that follows covers one T cell receptor beta chain sequence. What it binds is not known. This entry comes from a study of graft-versus-host responses after intestinal transplantation. About the research overall: Every transplant recipient was induced with anti-thymocyte globulin, then maintained on tacrolimus and steroids for two to four years. Study observations and caveats: Allografts from individuals with graft-donor T cell macrochimerism displayed high graft-versus-host to host-versus-graft clonal ratios.

The method was immunoSEQ multiplex PCR; TCRdb's version includes in-frame clones alone and lacks a portion of them. The data show roughly 38,000 clones, around 94% seen once. With V trimmed by 1 base and J by 4 bases, 16 bases remained unmatched. In germline, CDR1 is SGHRS, CDR2 YFSETQ. The CDR3 runs 19 residues. V is TRBV5-1 and J is TRBJ2-2, with TRBD2 matching 7 bases. This receptor was taken from a human patient who received an intestinal transplant, so some T cells may come from the graft donor. The source was PBMCs, collected 16 days after intestinal transplant. CDR3 DNA sequence: TGCGCCAGCAGCTTGTCGATTAGCGGGCCCCCCTCGTCCACCGGGGAGCTGTTTTTT. Its protein is CASSLSISGPPSSTGELFF.